This T cell receptor (beta chain) appears in the sequencing data of a study of OX40 agonist ivuxolimab in advanced cancers. Background on the study: With ivuxolimab, an agonistic anti-OX40 (CD134) antibody, patients were treated.

Study conclusions and caveats: The mean number of expanded clones was higher in CD8+ T cells than in CD4+. At 0.1 to 3.0 mg/kg, CD4+ and CD8+ blood T cells expanded clonally by week 6.

Exclusion applied to patients with autoimmune disease history or systemic immunosuppression. J gave up 5 bases and V 5 bases, and 7 bases lay outside the gene matches. The length of the CDR3 is 15 residues. The germline V gene has CDR1 SGHRS and CDR2 YFSETQ. Libraries were prepared by immunoSEQ multiplex PCR; TCRdb keeps only in-frame clonotypes and omits some of them. Of 55,000 to 90,000 clones listed, about nine tenths are singletons. Comments on this clone: Its antigen is not known.

The chain couples TRBV5-1 to TRBJ2-1; 10 bases agree with TRBD1. The TCR was taken from an adult with an advanced solid tumor such as melanoma, head and neck, liver or kidney cancer. The input for sequencing was CD4+ or CD8+ T cells sorted from blood, taken in a trial of the OX40 agonist ivuxolimab. The CDR3 nucleotides are TGCGCCAGCAGAAAGGCCGGGACAGGGGACAATGAGCAGTTCTTC. It yields the protein CASRKAGTGDNEQFF. Filled out from reference TRBV5-1 and TRBJ2-1, the complete variable domain reads KAGVTQTPRYLIKTRGQQVTLSCSPISGHRSVSWYQQTPGQGLQFLFEYFSETQRNKGNFPGRFSGRQFSNSRSEMNVSTLELGDSALYLCASRKAGTGDNEQFFGPGTRLTVL.